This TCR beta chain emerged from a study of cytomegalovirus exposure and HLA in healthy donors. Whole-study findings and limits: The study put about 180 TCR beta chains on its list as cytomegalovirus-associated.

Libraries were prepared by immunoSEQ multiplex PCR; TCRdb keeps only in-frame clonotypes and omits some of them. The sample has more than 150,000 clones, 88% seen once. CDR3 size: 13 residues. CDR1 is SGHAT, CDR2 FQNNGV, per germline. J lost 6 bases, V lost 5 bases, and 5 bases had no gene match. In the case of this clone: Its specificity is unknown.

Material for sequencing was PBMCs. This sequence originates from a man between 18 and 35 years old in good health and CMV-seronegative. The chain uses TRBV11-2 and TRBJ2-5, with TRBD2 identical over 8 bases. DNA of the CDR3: TGTGCCAGCAGCCTACCGGGAGGGAAGACCCAGTACTTC. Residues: CASSLPGGKTQYF.